This T cell receptor beta chain was sequenced during a study of shared clonotypes between healthy human individuals. Study-level findings and limits: Clonotype sharing across several donors was observed for 5% to 6.5% of naive CD4 clonotypes.

DNA at 200 ng, about 30,000 T cell genomes, went into sorted-subset replicate PCRs. This table comes from immunoSEQ multiplex PCR, and its TCRdb copy is limited to in-frame clones, with some not included. The sample carries approximately 2.3 million clones, approximately 95% recorded once. A word on this clone: Antigen specificity is unknown. Other DNA variants within this sample encode the same CDR3.

The germline V and J ends were trimmed by 0 bases and 1 base, with 13 bases remaining between them. Germline values: CDR1 SGDLS, CDR2 YYNGEE. CDR3 length: 16 residues. The rearrangement joins TRBV9 to TRBJ2-5, with TRBD2 as a possible D gene (6 bases). The origin of this receptor is a man aged 18-30 years in good health. Some clones in this sample may be carry-over from other donors' samples. Source material: naive CD4+ T cells from PBMCs. Subset: CD45RA+ positively selected. The CDR3 spells CASSVGGSRGQETQYF. DNA for the CDR3: TGTGCCAGCAGCGTAGGAGGTTCGCGGGGCCAAGAGACCCAGTACTTC.